This T cell receptor (beta chain) was recorded in a study of PD-1 blockade in classical Hodgkin lymphoma. Study-wide context: Patients had nivolumab dosed at 3 mg/kg, delivered intravenously every 2 weeks.

Germline assignment: CDR1 MNHEY and CDR2 SVGAGI. This CDR3 has 14 residues. The ends were cut back, 3 bases at V and 10 bases at J, with 13 bases in the middle. Each patient's relapse followed autologous stem cell transplantation, and brentuximab vedotin exposure varied. Responses achieved at best were complete response, partial response or progressive disease. This clone was seen a handful of times. Its specificity is unknown. Data came from immunoSEQ multiplex PCR; TCRdb stores just in-frame clones and leaves some out. The sample shows 55,000 to 65,000 clones, approximately 92% of them seen only once. Overall study results and limits: Baseline TCR diversity was reportedly lower in newly diagnosed patients than in healthy donors. It was reported as lower still in relapsed/refractory patients. Complete responders had baseline diversity similar to newly diagnosed patients.

The source of this sequence is a human donor with classical Hodgkin lymphoma. The chain employs TRBV6-5 and TRBJ1-6; tentative D call: TRBD1 (6 bases). The specimen comprised peripheral blood mononuclear cells (PBMCs), sampled at baseline. For the CDR3, the DNA is TGTGCCAGCAGTTATGTGCAGGGGCTCTCACCCCTCCACTTT. It translates to CASSYVQGLSPLHF.